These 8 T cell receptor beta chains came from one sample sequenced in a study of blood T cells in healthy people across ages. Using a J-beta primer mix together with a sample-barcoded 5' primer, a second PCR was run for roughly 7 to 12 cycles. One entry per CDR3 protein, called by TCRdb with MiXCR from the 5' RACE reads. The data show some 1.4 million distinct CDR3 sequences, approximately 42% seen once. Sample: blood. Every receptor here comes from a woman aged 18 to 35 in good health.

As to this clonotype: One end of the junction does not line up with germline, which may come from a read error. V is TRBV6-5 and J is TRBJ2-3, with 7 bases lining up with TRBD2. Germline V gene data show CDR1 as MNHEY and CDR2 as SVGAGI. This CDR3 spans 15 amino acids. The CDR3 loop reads CASSGTTPARDTQYF. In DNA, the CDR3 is TGCGCCAGCAGCGGGACTACCCCGGCCAGAGATACGCAGTATTTT.

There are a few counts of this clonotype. CDR3 in DNA: TGCGCCAGCAGCTTTATCGGGGTTTCCGGGGAGCTGTTTTTT. Translating gives CASSFIGVSGELFF. V gene TRBV5-1 combines with J gene TRBJ2-2, with a possible D match to TRBD2 (5 bases). The germline V gene has CDR1 SGHRS and CDR2 YFSETQ. Trimming cost V 2 bases and J 6 bases, with 11 bases left between them. This CDR3 comprises 14 residues.

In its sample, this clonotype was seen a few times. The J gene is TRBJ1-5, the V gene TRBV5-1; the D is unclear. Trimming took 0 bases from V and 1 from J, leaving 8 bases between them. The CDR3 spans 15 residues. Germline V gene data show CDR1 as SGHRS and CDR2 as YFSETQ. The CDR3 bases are TGCGCCAGCAGCTTGGGGTGGGAGAGCAATCAGCCCCAGCATTTT. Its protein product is CASSLGWESNQPQHF.

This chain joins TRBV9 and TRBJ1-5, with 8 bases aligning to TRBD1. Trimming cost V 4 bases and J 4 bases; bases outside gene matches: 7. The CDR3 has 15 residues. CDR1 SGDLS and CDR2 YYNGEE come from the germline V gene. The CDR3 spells CASSTTGQANQPQHF. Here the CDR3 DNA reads TGTGCCAGCAGCACTACGGGACAGGCTAATCAGCCCCAGCATTTT.

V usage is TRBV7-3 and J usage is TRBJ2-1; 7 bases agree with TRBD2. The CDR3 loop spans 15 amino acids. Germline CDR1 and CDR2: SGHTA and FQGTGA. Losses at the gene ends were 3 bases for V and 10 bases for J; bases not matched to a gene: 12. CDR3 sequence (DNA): TGTGCCAGCAGCTTCAATCCAACTAGCGCCGGGGAGCAGTTCTTC. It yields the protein CASSFNPTSAGEQFF.

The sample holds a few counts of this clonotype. The CDR3 is CASSYPSQPQHF. The CDR3 nucleotides read TGTGCCAGCAGTTACCCCAGTCAGCCCCAGCATTTT. The chain is built from TRBV6-6 and TRBJ1-5; D not resolved. V lost 2 bases and J 6 bases, leaving 5 bases between the germline ends. Looked up from germline, CDR1 is MNHNY and CDR2 is SVGAGI (reference sequence). The CDR3 has 12 amino acids.

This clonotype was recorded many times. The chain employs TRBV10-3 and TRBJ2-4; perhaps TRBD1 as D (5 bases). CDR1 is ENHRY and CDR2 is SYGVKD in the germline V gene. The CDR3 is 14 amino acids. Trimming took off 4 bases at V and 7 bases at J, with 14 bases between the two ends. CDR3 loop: CAISAGLEGNIQYF. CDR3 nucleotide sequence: TGTGCCATCAGTGCAGGGCTAGAAGGGAACATTCAGTACTTC.

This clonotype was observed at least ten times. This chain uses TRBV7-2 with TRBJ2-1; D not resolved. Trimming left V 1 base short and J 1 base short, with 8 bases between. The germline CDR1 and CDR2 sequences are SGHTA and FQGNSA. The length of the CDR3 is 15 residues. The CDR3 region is CASSLGRASYNEQFF. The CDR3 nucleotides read TGTGCCAGCAGCTTAGGACGAGCATCCTACAATGAGCAGTTCTTC.